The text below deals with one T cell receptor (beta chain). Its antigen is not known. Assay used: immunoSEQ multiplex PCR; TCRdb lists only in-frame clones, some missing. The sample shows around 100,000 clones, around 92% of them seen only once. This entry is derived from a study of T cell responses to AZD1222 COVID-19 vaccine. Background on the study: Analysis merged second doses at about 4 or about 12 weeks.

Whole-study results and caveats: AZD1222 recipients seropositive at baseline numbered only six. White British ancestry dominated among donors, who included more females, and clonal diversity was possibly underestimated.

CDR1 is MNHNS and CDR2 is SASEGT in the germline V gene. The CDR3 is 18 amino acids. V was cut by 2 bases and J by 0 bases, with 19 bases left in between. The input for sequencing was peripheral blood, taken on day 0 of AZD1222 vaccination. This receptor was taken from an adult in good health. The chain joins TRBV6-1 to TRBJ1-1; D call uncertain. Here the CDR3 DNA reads TGTGCCAGCAGTGAACTGTTTAACTGGGAAAATATGAACACTGAAGCTTTCTTT. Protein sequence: CASSELFNWENMNTEAFF.